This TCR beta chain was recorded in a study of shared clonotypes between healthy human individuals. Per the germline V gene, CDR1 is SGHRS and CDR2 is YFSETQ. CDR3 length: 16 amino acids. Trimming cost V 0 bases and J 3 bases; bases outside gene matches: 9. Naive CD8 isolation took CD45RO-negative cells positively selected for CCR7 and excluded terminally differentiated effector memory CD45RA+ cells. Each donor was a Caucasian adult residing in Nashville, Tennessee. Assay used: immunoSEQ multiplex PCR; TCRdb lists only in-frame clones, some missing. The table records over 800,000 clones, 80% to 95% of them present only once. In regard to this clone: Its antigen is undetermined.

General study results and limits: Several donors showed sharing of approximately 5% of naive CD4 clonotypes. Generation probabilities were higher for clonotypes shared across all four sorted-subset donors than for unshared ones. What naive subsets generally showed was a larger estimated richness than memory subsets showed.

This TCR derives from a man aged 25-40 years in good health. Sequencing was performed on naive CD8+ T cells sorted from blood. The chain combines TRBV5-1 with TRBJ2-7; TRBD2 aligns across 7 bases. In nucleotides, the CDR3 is TGCGCCAGCAGCTTGGCCCAGAGCGGGATTGACTACGAGCAGTACTTC. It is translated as CASSLAQSGIDYEQYF. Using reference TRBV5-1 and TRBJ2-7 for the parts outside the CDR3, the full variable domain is KAGVTQTPRYLIKTRGQQVTLSCSPISGHRSVSWYQQTPGQGLQFLFEYFSETQRNKGNFPGRFSGRQFSNSRSEMNVSTLELGDSALYLCASSLAQSGIDYEQYFGPGTRLTVT.